One TCR beta chain is described in this entry. Its antigen is unknown. This record comes from a study of shared clonotypes between healthy human individuals. On the study more broadly: Each donor contributed plates that comprised three CD4 naive, three CD4 memory, two CD8 naive and one CD8 memory. Points from the study as a whole: Generally, naive subsets (rather than memory subsets) showed larger estimated richness.

Over several immunoSEQ plates, each subset's genomic DNA was distributed in even portions. Original handling: From ImmunoSEQ came sequences covering only the junction and carrying no quality scores, so filtering differed. Sequenced by immunoSEQ multiplex PCR; TCRdb stores in-frame clones only, minus some. The V and J calls and clone size were taken over from that table, and D and trimming were inferred from the DNA. The data contain about 1 million clones, about three quarters of them seen just once; the ten biggest clones take up roughly 1.4%. The V gene end was trimmed by 5 bases and the J gene end by 4 bases; junction bases not matched to a gene: 5. The CDR3 contains 14 residues. Germline CDR1 and CDR2: SEHNR and FQNEAQ (reference sequence).

The chain recombines TRBV7-9 with TRBJ1-5, with TRBD1 matching 7 bases. Input material: memory CD4+ T cells sorted from blood. Subset indicated: CD45RA-negative fraction. The receptor's source is a young man in good health. Written as DNA, the CDR3 is TGTGCCAGCAGCGCGGGACAGCTAAATCAGCCCCAGCATTTT. Protein sequence: CASSAGQLNQPQHF.